This TCR beta chain is from a study of blood T cell repertoires in COVID-19. Germline loops: CDR1 KGHSH, CDR2 LQKENI. V was cut by 1 base and J by 3 bases, with 10 bases left in between. This CDR3 comprises 14 residues. Clones were sequenced by immunoSEQ multiplex PCR, and TCRdb holds only the in-frame ones, with some missing. Of about half a million clones listed, about nine tenths are singletons. This clone was counted between two and nine times. Sequencing was performed on PBMCs or T cells enriched from blood (not recorded which). This chain joins TRBV18 and TRBJ2-7; D might be TRBD1 (6 bases). The sequence was collected from a woman aged 55 to 70 who had recovered from COVID-19. The CDR3 DNA reads TGTGCCAGCTCACCACGAACAGGGTTCTACGAGCAGTACTTC. As protein: CASSPRTGFYEQYF. The full variable domain, completed using reference TRBV18 and TRBJ2-7, is NAGVMQNPRHLVRRRGQEARLRCSPMKGHSHVYWYRQLPEEGLKFMVYLQKENIIDESGMPKERFSAEFPKEGPSILRIQQVVRGDSAAYFCASSPRTGFYEQYFGPGTRLTVT.